Presented here are 18 T cell receptor beta chains from one specimen sequenced in a study of Ad26.COV2.S vaccination and SARS-CoV-2 variants. Described treatment: around 19 received Ad26.COV2.S at low or high dose, single or two shots; several received placebo; per-sample allocation not given. The samples were gathered on day 63 after the first injection of vaccine or placebo. Sequencing used immunoSEQ multiplex PCR; TCRdb keeps in-frame clones, though not all of them. The data show about 320,000 clones, roughly 90% seen once. The input for sequencing was peripheral blood, taken in a trial of Ad26.COV2.S vaccine versus placebo. The receptors stem from a person between 18 and 65 years old who received the Ad26.COV2.S COVID-19 vaccine or a placebo.

This chain joins TRBV7-3 and TRBJ2-1, with a possible D match to TRBD2 (5 bases). V dropped 4 bases and J dropped 5 bases, with 15 bases sitting between them. CDR1 and CDR2 from the germline V gene are SGHTA and FQGTGA. CDR3 length equals 15 residues. The CDR3 DNA sequence: TGTGCCAGCAGCTCGGACTGGAAAGCCCACAATGAGCAGTTCTTC. It encodes CASSSDWKAHNEQFF.

This clone turned up a few times. This chain links TRBV7-2 with TRBJ1-3; no reliable D call. V shed 1 base and J shed 2 bases, with 12 bases lying between them. CDR1 is SGHTA and CDR2 is FQGNSA in the germline V gene. This CDR3 has 16 residues. CDR3 sequence reads: CASSLGAKGTGNTIYF. CDR3 DNA: TGTGCCAGCAGCTTAGGGGCAAAGGGCACTGGAAACACCATATATTTT.

This sequence joins TRBV21-1 and TRBJ2-2. TRBV21-1 is reported as a pseudogene. CDR3 size: 18 residues. CDR3 DNA: TGTGCCAGCAGCAAAGAGAGCCCGGCCGCCGCGAACACCGGGGAGCTGTTTTTT. Its protein product is CASSKESPAAANTGELFF.

The chain couples TRBV19 to TRBJ1-4, with D possibly TRBD1 on 5 matching bases. The CDR3 sequence is 14 residues long. The ends were cut back, 6 bases at V and 0 bases at J, with 8 bases in the middle. The germline V gene has CDR1 LNHDA and CDR2 SQIVND (reference sequence). CDR3 DNA sequence: TGTGCCAGTAGGACAGATACAACTAATGAAAAACTGTTTTTT. This sequence encodes CASRTDTTNEKLFF.

This clone came up once. This sample also contains other DNA sequences that code for the same CDR3. The chain is built from TRBV5-6 and TRBJ1-5; no clear D gene. Germline V gene data show CDR1 as SGHDT and CDR2 as YYEEEE. This CDR3 region has 13 residues. Trimming cost V 0 bases and J 1 base, with 2 bases left between them. This CDR3 is CASSLGSNQPQHF. The CDR3 region has the DNA TGTGCCAGCAGCTTGGGGAGCAATCAGCCCCAGCATTTT.

This chain uses TRBV23-1 with TRBJ1-5; D call uncertain. TRBV23-1 has ORF status, its function being uncertain. V was shortened by 4 bases and J by 1 base, with 11 bases between the two germline ends. This CDR3 has 15 residues. The CDR3 reads CASSLIPLSNQPQHF. The CDR3 DNA reads TGCGCCAGCAGTCTCATCCCCCTCAGCAATCAGCCCCAGCATTTT.

J is TRBJ1-5 and V is TRBV19; 11 bases are a match to TRBD1. Germline CDR1 LNHDA, CDR2 SQIVND (reference sequence). Trimming cost V 1 base and J 7 bases; bases outside gene matches: 3. The CDR3 has 15 amino acids. This CDR3 reads CASSIGDRGNQPQHF. The DNA of the CDR3 is TGTGCCAGTAGTATAGGGGACAGGGGGAACCAGCCCCAGCATTTT.

CDR3 residues: CASSQLAGPQETQYF. The DNA of the CDR3 is TGCGCCAGCAGCCAACTAGCGGGGCCCCAAGAGACCCAGTACTTC. The V and J genes are TRBV4-3 and TRBJ2-5, with 9 bases aligning to TRBD2. V shed 2 bases and J 1 base; nucleotides not matched to a gene: 2. Germline lookup yields CDR1 LGHNA and CDR2 YSLEER. The CDR3 extends over 15 amino acids.

J is TRBJ2-1 and V is TRBV19; TRBD2 matches at 12 bases. With 2 bases clipped from V and 7 bases from J, the junction kept 9 bases outside the gene matches. CDR1 is LNHDA and CDR2 is SQIVND in the germline V gene (reference sequence). This CDR3 is built from 17 residues. DNA for the CDR3: TGTGCCAGTAGTATAATAATGACTAGCGGGAGACGGAATGAGCAGTTCTTC. Amino acids: CASSIIMTSGRRNEQFF.

This clone was seen only a few times. V gene TRBV7-9 combines with J gene TRBJ2-7; 9 nucleotides agree with TRBD1. After removal of 6 bases from V and 5 bases from J, the junction contained 11 bases not matched to a gene. Looked up from germline, CDR1 is SEHNR and CDR2 is FQNEAQ (reference sequence). This CDR3 is 15 amino acids long. CDR3 residues: CASRDTGGASNEQYF. CDR3 DNA sequence: TGTGCCAGCAGGGACACAGGGGGCGCTTCCAACGAGCAGTACTTC.

This clone was detected once. The V and J genes are TRBV9 and TRBJ2-3; the match to TRBD2 covers 8 bases. The germline V gene encodes CDR1 SGDLS and CDR2 YYNGEE. CDR3 length: 16 amino acids. V trimming: 4 bases; J trimming: 0 bases; junction bases outside the gene matches: 7. The CDR3 nucleotides read TGTGCCAGCAGCCCGGGGCGGGGGGCTAGCACAGATACGCAGTATTTT. It codes for CASSPGRGASTDTQYF.

This rearrangement joins TRBV6-5 to TRBJ1-2; 7 nucleotides agree with TRBD1. V lost 7 bases to trimming and J lost 9 bases; unmatched junction nucleotides: 14. From germline, CDR1 is MNHEY and CDR2 SVGAGI. This CDR3 has 14 residues. CDR3 region: CASTSPGQERSYTF. The CDR3 DNA reads as TGTGCCAGCACATCCCCAGGACAGGAAAGAAGCTACACCTTC.

The rearrangement links TRBV9 to TRBJ1-2; D is unresolved. The CDR3 totals 16 residues. From germline, CDR1 is SGDLS and CDR2 YYNGEE. V was trimmed by 5 bases and J by 5 bases, leaving 22 bases between them. The CDR3 here is CASSDPRERLWYGYTF. The CDR3 DNA sequence: TGTGCCAGCAGTGACCCCCGGGAGAGATTATGGTATGGCTACACCTTC.

This chain links TRBV5-1 with TRBJ2-1, with 9 nucleotides matching TRBD2. The trim removed 3 bases at V and 10 bases at J, leaving 17 bases unmatched. The CDR3 sequence is 17 residues long. Germline lookup yields CDR1 SGHRS and CDR2 YFSETQ. The CDR3 loop is CASSWGVGLAGSREQFF. Written as DNA, the CDR3 is TGCGCCAGCAGCTGGGGAGTTGGGCTAGCGGGGTCCAGAGAGCAGTTCTTC.

The J gene is TRBJ2-5, the V gene TRBV6-1, with D possibly TRBD2 on 6 matching bases. The CDR3 is 19 amino acids. With 0 bases removed from V and 5 bases from J, the gap between germline ends came to 25 bases. The V gene's germline CDR1 is MNHNS and CDR2 SASEGT. CDR3 DNA: TGTGCCAGCAGTGAAGCCACCCTCATCTATCTAGCGCCGGTGGAGACCCAGTACTTC. Its protein is CASSEATLIYLAPVETQYF.

This chain joins TRBV27 and TRBJ2-3; perhaps TRBD1 as D (6 bases). Looked up from germline, CDR1 is MNHEY and CDR2 is SMNVEV (reference sequence). The CDR3 extends over 15 amino acids. V was shortened by 4 bases and J by 5 bases, with 16 bases between the two germline ends. The CDR3 DNA sequence: TGTGCCAGCAGTTCCAAGACAGGAGAAAAAGATACGCAGTATTTT. It translates to CASSSKTGEKDTQYF.

The gene calls are TRBV6-2 or TRBV6-3 and TRBJ1-1; D is perhaps TRBD1 (5 bases). The germline V gene encodes CDR1 MNHEY and CDR2 SVGEGT. Trimming removed 5 bases at V and 0 bases at J, with 13 bases between. CDR3 size: 15 residues. DNA of the CDR3: TGTGCCAGCAGTCTGGGACCTAGCATGAACACTGAAGCTTTCTTT. Protein product: CASSLGPSMNTEAFF.

The chain links TRBV5-4 to TRBJ1-1, with TRBD1 matching over 7 bases. V was clipped by 6 bases and J by 4 bases; unmatched bases: 9. CDR1 is SGHNT, CDR2 YYREEE, per germline (reference sequence). The CDR3 contains 14 residues. The CDR3 reads CASTLDRDPTEAFF. Written as DNA, the CDR3 is TGTGCCAGCACCCTAGACAGGGACCCCACTGAAGCTTTCTTT.